This T cell receptor (beta chain) comes out of a study of OX40 agonist ivuxolimab in advanced cancers. For the study in its entirety: Ivuxolimab was a fully human IgG2 agonistic monoclonal antibody targeting the costimulatory receptor OX40 (CD134). Intravenous ivuxolimab was administered to patients every 2 weeks at six dose levels: 0.01, 0.1, 0.3, 1.5, 3 and 10 mg/kg. Of the roughly 50 dose-escalation patients, hepatocellular carcinoma was present in approximately 20, melanoma in around 15, renal cell carcinoma in 9 and head and neck cancer in 9. In the dose-escalation cohort, approximately 82% of patients were male, and the mean age was approximately 60 years with a range of about 20 to 80. Prior anti-PD-1, anti-PD-L1 or anti-CTLA-4 therapy was permitted, and checkpoint inhibitors had been received by roughly 40% of dose-escalation patients. Partial responses were achieved by three dose-escalation patients, of whom one had hepatocellular carcinoma and two had cutaneous melanoma. Peripheral TCRbeta sequencing was intended to test whether TCR sequence diversity was altered and clonal T-cell expansion was caused by ivuxolimab. The paper describes the monotherapy dose-escalation part (N of about 57 patients) of the phase I trial of ivuxolimab.

Genomic DNA was extracted from sorted cells for sequencing of the TCRbeta CDR3 region. TCRbeta CDR3 regions were sequenced using the immunoSEQ Assay. What TCRdb holds here is the immuneACCESS table cut down to in-frame rearrangements. Part of the clones is not present; checked against another copy, under half of the missing clones reflect an unresolved V gene, and the others are unexplained. This sample gives about 21,000 clones in total; 88% of them show up just once. The ten top clones hold about 11% of the sample. As to this clone: No cognate antigen has been identified for it. No per-base quality is available; no much larger clone lies one base away.

The full study reports these points: In partial responders in the 0.1-3.0 mg/kg groups, normalized peripheral clonal expansion was found to be among the lowest, especially among CD8+ T cells. Which antigens the clonally expanded peripheral T cells were specific for was not determined. At doses of 0.1 to 3.0 mg/kg, clonal expansion of both CD4+ and CD8+ T cells in blood was seen between baseline and week 6. After ivuxolimab, CD8+ T cells had more expanded clones than CD4+ T cells on average. Low levels of normalized T-cell clonal expansion were also seen in some patients who did not respond.

The trim is 7 bases for V and 6 bases for J, with a gap of 15 bases between the germline ends. The germline V gene (reference sequence) yields LNHDA for CDR1 and SQIVND for CDR2. The CDR3 starts with the cysteine, ends with the phenylalanine, and has 13 residues. Solely the CDR3 DNA is kept, with 39 bases framed from the first base. Patients with autoimmune disease history or receiving systemic immunosuppression were excluded from the trial. Peripheral blood for TCR sequencing was collected from all dose cohorts at baseline, on cycle 4 day 1, and on cycle 7 day 1. The samples were drawn from a first-in-human, open-label, multicenter phase I dose-escalation trial of ivuxolimab. Adults with locally advanced or metastatic melanoma, renal cell carcinoma, hepatocellular carcinoma or head and neck squamous cell carcinoma were enrolled in the trial. Before TCR sequencing, CD4+ T cells and CD8+ T cells were sorted from peripheral blood as separate populations.

The rearrangement combines TRBV19 with TRBJ1-2; the D gene is perhaps TRBD1, from 5 matching bases. The source of this sequence is an adult with an advanced solid tumor such as melanoma, head and neck, liver or kidney cancer. Material: CD4+ or CD8+ T cells sorted from blood, obtained in a trial of the OX40 agonist ivuxolimab. The DNA reads as follows: TGTGCCAGTACTTTTGTTAGGGGCGATGGCTACACCTTC. Translated, it reads CASTFVRGDGYTF.